The 17 T cell receptor beta chains reported below all come from one sample, sequenced in a study of T-cell reconstitution after alpha-beta-depleted transplantation in children. TCRbeta library construction was performed incorporating unique molecular identifiers. MiXCR, run by TCRdb on the PCR reads, gives a single entry per CDR3 protein. In the table there are approximately 210,000 distinct CDR3 sequences, approximately 15% of which are singletons. This specimen consisted of PBMCs, mostly from graft donor cells, obtained 360 days after TCRalphabeta/CD19-depleted stem cell transplant. These receptors all come from a male patient between 2 and 10 years old who had a stem cell transplant for acute lymphoblastic leukemia, so the T cells may come from the graft donor.

This clonotype appeared once. The chain combines TRBV3-1 with TRBJ2-1; 7 bases line up with TRBD2. CDR1 is LGHDT, CDR2 YNNKEL, per germline (reference sequence). Trimming at V came to 2 bases and at J to 2 bases, leaving 12 bases not matched to a gene. The CDR3 is 18 residues long. CDR3 bases: TGTGCCAGCAGCCAAAGAAGGCCTAGCGGAACCCCCTACAATGAGCAGTTCTTC. Translating gives CASSQRRPSGTPYNEQFF.

This chain links TRBV20-1 with TRBJ1-1; 8 bases fit TRBD1. CDR1 DFQATT and CDR2 SNEGSKA come from the germline V gene (reference sequence). V lost 3 bases and J lost 4; bases outside the gene matches: 1. CDR3 length equals 12 residues. The CDR3 sequence: CSASQGATEAFF. As DNA, the CDR3 is TGCAGTGCTAGTCAGGGGGCCACTGAAGCTTTCTTT.

This clonotype has at least ten counts. DNA for the CDR3: TGTGCCAGCAGTTTCCGGGGACTCGGAGGTGGCAATCAGCCCCAGCATTTT. Its protein product is CASSFRGLGGGNQPQHF. The V and J genes are TRBV12-3 or TRBV12-4 and TRBJ1-5; D perhaps matches TRBD1 (5 bases). The germline V and J ends were trimmed by 3 bases and 2 bases, with 17 bases remaining between them. There are 17 residues in the CDR3.

The CDR3 protein is CASRLGWGLTEAFF. The CDR3 DNA reads TGTGCCAGCAGACTTGGGTGGGGGCTCACTGAAGCTTTCTTT. The genes are TRBV12-3 or TRBV12-4 and TRBJ1-1; D is possibly TRBD1 (6 bases). This CDR3 spans 14 amino acids. V was trimmed by 6 bases and J by 4 bases, leaving 15 bases between them.

This clonotype was counted between two and nine times. The V gene is TRBV7-9, the J gene TRBJ1-4; D may be TRBD1 (5 bases). Per the germline V gene, CDR1 is SEHNR and CDR2 is FQNEAQ (reference sequence). The CDR3 sequence is 16 residues long. Trimming shortened V by 1 base and J by 8 bases, and 17 bases separated the two germline ends. For the CDR3, the DNA is TGTGCCAGCAGCTTAGTCTCCGAAGGGAGGGGAGAAAAACTGTTTTTT. Amino acids: CASSLVSEGRGEKLFF. Complete variable domain (other parts from reference TRBV7-9 and TRBJ1-4): DTGVSQNPRHKITKRGQNVTFRCDPISEHNRLYWYRQTLGQGPEFLTYFQNEAQLEKSRLLSDRFSAERPKGSFSTLEIQRTEQGDSAMYLCASSLVSEGRGEKLFFGSGTQLSVL.

Ten or more counts support this clonotype. The genes are TRBV11-2 and TRBJ2-5; 9 bases align to TRBD2. The CDR3 covers 15 residues. Germline CDR1 is SGHAT and CDR2 is FQNNGV. The ends lost 0 bases at V and 5 bases at J; junction bases unmatched: 4. CDR3 residues: CASSLDRLAGETQYF. DNA of the CDR3: TGTGCCAGCAGCTTAGATCGGCTAGCGGGGGAGACCCAGTACTTC.

The J gene is TRBJ1-5, the V gene TRBV12-3 or TRBV12-4; D remains unclear. CDR3 length: 14 amino acids. Trimming stripped 2 bases from V and 3 bases from J, with 8 bases between. CDR3 coding DNA: TGTGCCAGCAGTTTACGGAGGGTCAATCAGCCCCAGCATTTT. Translated, it gives CASSLRRVNQPQHF.

The chain recombines TRBV20-1 with TRBJ1-5, with 8 bases lining up with TRBD1. The CDR3 sequence is 13 residues long. V lost 6 bases and J lost 2; bases outside the gene matches: 3. Per the germline V gene, CDR1 is DFQATT and CDR2 is SNEGSKA (reference sequence). CDR3 DNA sequence: TGCAGTGCGAAGACAGGGGGCAATCAGCCCCAGCATTTT. Translated, it gives CSAKTGGNQPQHF.

This chain connects TRBV12-3 or TRBV12-4 to TRBJ2-6; possibly TRBD1 or TRBD2 for D (5 bases each). Deletions cut 4 bases from V and 0 bases from J, with 22 bases between. The CDR3 covers 20 residues. CDR3: CASSSHPDTGLFSGANVLTF. CDR3 bases: TGTGCCAGCAGTTCCCACCCGGACACGGGATTGTTCTCTGGGGCCAACGTCCTGACTTTC.

In its sample, this clonotype was seen many times. This chain links TRBV6-2 or TRBV6-3 with TRBJ2-2; weak D call: TRBD1 (6 bases). CDR1 and CDR2 from the germline V gene are MNHEY and SVGEGT. The CDR3 is made up of 13 amino acids. V lost 6 bases, J lost 5 bases, and 10 bases lay in between. The CDR3 sequence: CASRNQGTGELFF. Here the CDR3 DNA reads TGTGCCAGCAGAAACCAGGGGACCGGGGAGCTGTTTTTT.

The chain has TRBV7-9 and TRBJ2-2, with TRBD2 matching 12 bases. Trimming cost V 4 bases and J 4 bases; bases outside gene matches: 7. The CDR3 length is 17 residues. The germline V gene has CDR1 SEHNR and CDR2 FQNEAQ (reference sequence). Here the CDR3 reads CASSSSGGAFVTGELFF. The CDR3 DNA follows: TGTGCCAGCAGCTCTAGCGGGGGGGCCTTCGTCACCGGGGAGCTGTTTTTT. The entire variable domain, with the rest obtained from reference TRBV7-9 and TRBJ2-2, is as follows: DTGVSQNPRHKITKRGQNVTFRCDPISEHNRLYWYRQTLGQGPEFLTYFQNEAQLEKSRLLSDRFSAERPKGSFSTLEIQRTEQGDSAMYLCASSSSGGAFVTGELFFGEGSRLTVL.

The table lists this clonotype with many counts. The chain employs TRBV6-5 and TRBJ2-3; TRBD2 matches 8 bases. With V trimmed by 1 base and J by 0 bases, 9 bases remained unmatched. The germline V gene has CDR1 MNHEY and CDR2 SVGAGI. The CDR3 has 18 amino acids. The CDR3 protein is CASSYYPPPSGSTDTQYF. CDR3 DNA sequence: TGTGCCAGCAGTTACTACCCTCCCCCTAGCGGGAGCACAGATACGCAGTATTTT.

There are many counts of this clonotype. The chain joins TRBV24-1 to TRBJ2-3; a weak D match, TRBD2 (5 bases). The CDR3 has 12 residues. Germline lookup yields CDR1 KGHDR and CDR2 SFDVKD. The V and J ends lost 5 bases and 3 bases respectively, with 5 bases between them. CDR3 sequence (DNA): TGTGCCACCAGTGGGGAGACAGATACGCAGTATTTT. It yields the protein CATSGETDTQYF.

The chain couples TRBV7-4 to TRBJ1-4; the D is unclear. The germline V gene has CDR1 SGHVT and CDR2 SQSDAQ. V lost 6 bases, J lost 4 bases, and 9 bases lay in between. This CDR3 region has 13 residues. The CDR3 region is CASRRAFNEKLFF. DNA for the CDR3: TGTGCCAGCAGACGGGCCTTTAATGAAAAACTGTTTTTT.

The chain carries TRBV7-2 and TRBJ2-6, with D possibly matching TRBD2 (7 bases). The CDR3 spans 20 residues. Deletions cut 0 bases from V and 1 base from J, with 19 bases between. The germline CDR1 and CDR2 sequences are SGHTA and FQGNSA. CDR3 nucleotides: TGTGCCAGCAGCTTAGCGCTAGGCGCGGGGGCCTTGTCTGGGGCCAACGTCCTGACTTTC. Translation gives CASSLALGAGALSGANVLTF.

The V call is TRBV15, the J call TRBJ1-2, with 8 bases fitting TRBD1. Trimming took 0 bases from V and 4 from J; bases not matched to a gene: 7. CDR3 length: 16 amino acids. The V gene's germline CDR1 is LNHNV and CDR2 YYDKDF (reference sequence). The CDR3 protein is CATSRDRAGGFYGYTF. The CDR3 coding sequence is TGTGCCACCAGCAGAGATCGGGCAGGGGGCTTCTATGGCTACACCTTC.

The CDR3 DNA sequence: TGTGCCAGCAGTTACGGCGCAGGGCACAACTATGGCTACACCTTC. Translating gives CASSYGAGHNYGYTF. The J gene is TRBJ1-2, the V gene TRBV6-2 or TRBV6-3; D is perhaps TRBD1 (5 bases). CDR1 is MNHEY and CDR2 is SVGEGT in the germline V gene. This CDR3 has 15 amino acids. Trimming shortened V by 2 bases and J by 2 bases, and 12 bases separated the two germline ends.